One sample yielded the 21 T cell receptor beta chains listed below, sequenced in a study of T-cell memory formation after mild COVID-19 (dated by TCRdb to the early 2020s). Library preparation was by 5' RACE. Instrument on record: Illumina NovaSeq 6000. TCRdb reprocessed the public reads (quality trimming at Q25 with fastp, clone calling with MiXCR) and kept in-frame beta chains. When rows share a CDR3 protein, they turn into one entry using the most common DNA and genes. A total of about 290,000 distinct CDR3 sequences appear in this sample, 15% to 20% of them only once. Around a fifth of the sample comes from the top ten. The sequenced sample was PBMCs or a T cell subset sorted from them (not recorded which). The source is a man aged 18 to 30 who had mild COVID-19 (a few samples of this study predate the infection). The sample titles of this study are shuffled in the database, so cell type and time point are left out; the donor was told from shared clones.

This clonotype was seen many times. This chain joins TRBV7-2 and TRBJ2-7; 7 positions match TRBD1. V lost 3 bases to trimming and J lost 2 bases; unmatched junction nucleotides: 1. Germline V gene data show CDR1 as SGHTA and CDR2 as FQGNSA. CDR3 length equals 13 residues. The CDR3 protein is CASSFDRAYEQYV. The CDR3 DNA follows: TGTGCCAGCAGCTTCGACAGGGCCTACGAGCAGTACGTC.

This clonotype was counted only a few times. V and J are TRBV20-1 and TRBJ2-7, with a tentative D call TRBD1 (5 bases). The CDR3 consists of 16 residues. Germline CDR1 reads DFQATT; CDR2 reads SNEGSKA (reference sequence). Trimming took 5 bases from V and 3 from J, leaving 23 bases between them. The CDR3 is CSADRPSDPNDYEQYF. The CDR3 DNA reads TGCAGTGCTGACAGACCGTCGGACCCTAATGACTACGAGCAGTACTTC.

The rearrangement joins TRBV6-2 or TRBV6-3 to TRBJ2-1; D tentatively fits TRBD1 or TRBD2 (6 bases each). This CDR3 has 21 residues. V was trimmed by 0 bases and J by 8 bases, leaving 32 bases between them. The germline CDR1 and CDR2 sequences are MNHEY and SVGEGT. The CDR3 DNA is TGTGCCAGCAGTTACTCGGTCGGGGTGACAGGACAATCGGGGGTTTGGGATGAGCAGTTCTTC. Its protein product is CASSYSVGVTGQSGVWDEQFF.

This clonotype was counted many times. The chain recombines TRBV5-1 with TRBJ2-3; 12 nucleotides align to TRBD2. This CDR3 has 16 amino acids. The germline V gene has CDR1 SGHRS and CDR2 YFSETQ. J gave up 4 bases and V 3 bases, and 6 bases lay outside the gene matches. The CDR3 here is CASSSSSGGAADTQYF. The CDR3 DNA is TGCGCCAGCAGCTCATCTAGCGGGGGGGCCGCAGATACGCAGTATTTT.

The chain uses TRBV23-1 and TRBJ2-2; D remains unclear. TRBV23-1 is assigned to the ORF class and has an uncertain function. This CDR3 region has 20 residues. Trimming took 0 bases from V and 0 from J, leaving 20 bases between them. The CDR3 reads CASSQSIPNPVAANTGELFF. The CDR3 DNA reads as TGCGCCAGCAGTCAATCAATTCCCAACCCGGTCGCCGCGAACACCGGGGAGCTGTTTTTT.

Only a few counts were recorded for this clonotype. The V gene is TRBV6-2 or TRBV6-3, the J gene TRBJ1-1, with D perhaps TRBD1 (6 bases). The CDR3 has 15 amino acids. Per the germline V gene, CDR1 is MNHEY and CDR2 is SVGEGT. With 0 bases removed from V and 5 bases from J, the gap between germline ends came to 13 bases. CDR3 sequence reads: CASSYSDSDGTEAFF. The CDR3 coding sequence is TGTGCCAGCAGTTACTCGGACAGCGATGGGACTGAAGCTTTCTTT.

The V and J genes are TRBV7-8 and TRBJ2-7, with D possibly matching TRBD1 (6 bases). Germline V lookup: CDR1 SGHVS, CDR2 FQNEAQ. V lost 1 base to trimming and J lost 6 bases, with 13 bases between them. The CDR3 runs 14 residues. The CDR3 region is CASSLVLQGREQYF. CDR3 in DNA: TGTGCCAGCAGCTTAGTTCTACAGGGCCGCGAGCAGTACTTC. Full variable domain (outside the CDR3, taken from reference TRBV7-8 and TRBJ2-7): GAGVSQSPRYKVAKRGQDVALRCDPISGHVSLFWYQQALGQGPEFLTYFQNEAQLDKSGLPSDRFFAERPEGSVSTLKIQRTQQEDSAVYLCASSLVLQGREQYFGPGTRLTVT.

This clonotype has more than one count but fewer than ten. CDR3 protein: CASSWRNEQFF. In DNA form, the CDR3 reads TGTGCCAGCAGTTGGCGCAATGAGCAGTTCTTC. The chain employs TRBV6-2 or TRBV6-3 and TRBJ2-1; D remains unclear. The CDR3 consists of 11 residues. Trimming pared 4 bases from V and 6 bases from J, leaving 4 bases between. Per the germline V gene, CDR1 is MNHEY and CDR2 is SVGEGT.

CDR3 sequence reads: CSAATIQGFGYTF. CDR3 bases: TGCAGTGCCGCTACGATACAGGGTTTCGGCTACACCTTC. This chain joins TRBV20-1 and TRBJ1-2; D might be TRBD1 (6 bases). The CDR3 totals 13 residues. Per germline, CDR1 DFQATT and CDR2 SNEGSKA (reference sequence). The V gene lost 6 bases and the J gene lost 8 bases, with 19 bases spanning the gap.

This clonotype was counted between two and nine times. The rearrangement uses TRBV20-1 and TRBJ2-6, with 9 bases fitting TRBD1. The CDR3 extends over 19 amino acids. The J segment lost 2 bases and the V segment lost 0 bases, leaving 11 bases of the junction unmatched. From germline, CDR1 is DFQATT and CDR2 SNEGSKA (reference sequence). The CDR3 reads CSARDMVGTGTAGANVLTF. In DNA, the CDR3 is TGCAGTGCTAGAGATATGGTAGGGACAGGGACCGCTGGGGCCAACGTCCTGACTTTC.

This clonotype showed up just a few times. The chain links TRBV4-2 to TRBJ1-6, with no clear D. The CDR3 loop spans 16 amino acids. With 4 bases removed from V and 0 bases from J, the gap between germline ends came to 10 bases. The germline CDR1 and CDR2 sequences are LGHNA and YNFKEQ. CDR3 in DNA: TGTGCCAGCAGCCGCTCGGAGAGCTCCTATAATTCACCCCTCCACTTT. It encodes CASSRSESSYNSPLHF.

This clonotype was found a few times. J is TRBJ2-5 and V is TRBV28, with D possibly being TRBD1 (7 bases). This CDR3 region has 16 residues. In germline, CDR1 is MDHEN, CDR2 SYDVKM. V was trimmed by 3 bases and J by 5 bases, leaving 19 bases between them. CDR3: CASSFPRGGGAETQYF. DNA of the CDR3: TGTGCCAGCAGTTTCCCCCGAGGAGGGGGCGCGGAGACCCAGTACTTC. Full variable domain (remainder filled in from reference TRBV28 and TRBJ2-5): DVKVTQSSRYLVKRTGEKVFLECVQDMDHENMFWYRQDPGLGLRLIYFSYDVKMKEKGDIPEGYSVSREKKERFSLILESASTNQTSMYLCASSFPRGGGAETQYFGPGTRLLVL.

The table lists this clonotype with a few counts. This chain uses TRBV20-1 with TRBJ2-3; no definite D call. The V gene's germline CDR1 is DFQATT and CDR2 SNEGSKA (reference sequence). V lost 2 bases and J lost 4, with 13 bases in between. The CDR3 sequence is 14 residues long. The CDR3 reads CSARLNSVPDTQYF. The CDR3 DNA sequence: TGCAGTGCTAGATTAAACAGTGTTCCAGATACGCAGTATTTT.

The chain uses TRBV29-1 and TRBJ2-7; perhaps TRBD1 as D (5 bases). V shed 6 bases and J shed 5 bases, with 14 bases lying between them. This CDR3 has 12 amino acids. Germline CDR1 is SQVTM and CDR2 is ANQGSEA. The CDR3 bases are TGCAGCGTCAAAACAGGTGGTCACGAGCAGTACTTC. Its protein product is CSVKTGGHEQYF.

The chain has TRBV9 and TRBJ2-3; D gene uncertain. The CDR3 covers 15 residues. Trimming removed 0 bases at V and 5 bases at J, with 13 bases between. Germline V CDR1 and CDR2: SGDLS, YYNGEE. The CDR3 region has the DNA TGTGCCAGCAGCGTAGAAAGGATACATGGAGATACGCAGTATTTT. This codes for CASSVERIHGDTQYF.

This sequence joins TRBV5-5 and TRBJ2-3; 8 nucleotides line up with TRBD2. The V segment lost 0 bases and the J segment 4 bases; nucleotides outside the gene matches: 1. The CDR3 is 14 residues long. Germline CDR1 reads SGHKS; CDR2 reads YYEKEE (reference sequence). The CDR3 nucleotides are TGTGCCAGCAGCTTGGCAGCGGGGGCAGATACGCAGTATTTT. Translated, it gives CASSLAAGADTQYF. Full variable domain (remainder filled in from reference TRBV5-5 and TRBJ2-3): DAGVTQSPTHLIKTRGQQVTLRCSPISGHKSVSWYQQVLGQGPQFIFQYYEKEERGRGNFPDRFSARQFPNYSSELNVNALLLGDSALYLCASSLAAGADTQYFGPGTRLTVL.

This clonotype showed up just a few times. In DNA, the CDR3 is TGCAGTGCTAGCCAGGGTAGTGCGACTGAAGCTTTCTTT. Translated: CSASQGSATEAFF. The J gene is TRBJ1-1, the V gene TRBV20-1; TRBD1 is a possible D gene (5 bases). The V end was cut by 3 bases, the J end by 5 bases, with 13 bases between. In germline, CDR1 is DFQATT, CDR2 SNEGSKA (reference sequence). The CDR3 is 13 residues long.

J is TRBJ2-2 and V is TRBV5-1; TRBD1 matches 10 bases. CDR3 length: 14 residues. CDR1 and CDR2 from the germline V gene are SGHRS and YFSETQ. The V and J ends lost 7 bases and 4 bases, in that order; junction bases with no gene match: 4. In DNA form, the CDR3 reads TGCGCCAGCTACCGGGACAGGGGCACCGGGGAGCTGTTTTTT. Its translation: CASYRDRGTGELFF.

In its sample, this clonotype was seen a few times. The J gene is TRBJ1-5, the V gene TRBV20-1; 9 bases are a match to TRBD1. The trim removed 1 base at V and 3 bases at J, leaving 4 bases unmatched. CDR1 is DFQATT, CDR2 SNEGSKA, per germline (reference sequence). The CDR3 covers 15 residues. The CDR3 region is CSARGGQGHNQPQHF. In DNA, the CDR3 is TGCAGTGCTAGAGGTGGACAGGGGCACAATCAGCCCCAGCATTTT.

This chain joins TRBV4-2 and TRBJ1-1, with a tentative D call TRBD1 (6 bases). The CDR3 is 17 residues long. Trimming stripped 4 bases from V and 3 bases from J, with 21 bases between. Germline CDR1 is LGHNA and CDR2 is YNFKEQ. Here the CDR3 reads CASSPYGGRGRDTEAFF. DNA for the CDR3: TGTGCCAGCAGCCCGTACGGGGGACGGGGGCGAGACACTGAAGCTTTCTTT.

J is TRBJ2-1 and V is TRBV5-1; D possibly corresponds to TRBD2 (6 bases). The CDR3 runs 15 residues. Trimming shortened V by 4 bases and J by 0 bases, and 11 bases separated the two germline ends. Germline lookup yields CDR1 SGHRS and CDR2 YFSETQ. The CDR3 DNA reads as TGCGCCAGCAGCCAACTCGGGAGCTCCTACAATGAGCAGTTCTTC. This translates into CASSQLGSSYNEQFF.